The entry that follows covers one T cell receptor beta chain sequence. What it binds is unknown. This CDR3 comprises 15 residues. V shed 4 bases, J shed 6 bases, and the junction held 2 bases outside the gene matches. Germline lookup yields CDR1 MNHEY and CDR2 SMNVEV (reference sequence). This sample was included in a study of cytomegalovirus exposure and HLA in healthy donors. Primers: 60 Vbeta forward and 13 Jbeta reverse. Measured with immunoSEQ multiplex PCR; TCRdb has only the in-frame clones, and not every one. The repertoire holds 150,000 or so clones, with 70% to 85% as singletons. Overall study findings and caveats: TCR beta chains associated with HLA were, in a later analysis, more clonally expanded than equally common others. A prior analysis recorded that most TCR beta V segments were productive about 90% or about 30% of the time.

Sequences were obtained from PBMCs. The V call is TRBV27, the J call TRBJ2-1, with 14 nucleotides matching TRBD2. The source of this sequence is a young man in good health and CMV-seropositive. CDR3 in DNA: TGTGCCAGCAGTTCGGGACTAGCGGGGGCCAATGAGCAGTTCTTC. Translation gives CASSSGLAGANEQFF.